This TCR beta chain originates from a study of OX40 agonist ivuxolimab in advanced cancers. Study overall: Patients were dosed with the agonistic anti-OX40 (CD134) antibody ivuxolimab. Three patients had partial responses: one hepatocellular carcinoma, two cutaneous melanoma. Overall study results and limits: The expanded peripheral T cells' antigen specificity was not determined.

Patients had blood sampled at baseline and again on cycle 4 day 1 and cycle 7 day 1. As for this clone: Antigen specificity is unknown.

The CDR3 contains 13 residues. V was clipped by 6 bases and J by 3 bases, with 9 bases between them. Germline CDR1 ENHRY, CDR2 SYGVKD. This table comes from immunoSEQ multiplex PCR, and its TCRdb copy is limited to in-frame clones, with some not included. Here the sample spans fewer than 50,000 clones, roughly 90% being singletons. The specimen comprised CD4+ or CD8+ T cells sorted from blood, sampled in a trial of the OX40 agonist ivuxolimab. This chain connects TRBV10-3 to TRBJ1-3; D is possibly TRBD1 (5 bases). The TCR sequence derives from an adult with an advanced solid tumor such as melanoma, head and neck, liver or kidney cancer. In nucleotides, the CDR3 is TGTGCCATCAGGGGGACCGTTGGAAACACCATATATTTT. This codes for CAIRGTVGNTIYF.